This T cell receptor beta chain originates from a study of cytomegalovirus exposure and HLA in healthy donors. PCR employed 60 Vbeta and 13 Jbeta primers. Profiled with immunoSEQ multiplex PCR; TCRdb holds only in-frame clones, not every one. Among about 57,000 clones, 83% were seen once, and the ten largest hold around 4.7%. In regard to this clone: The antigen is undetermined.

Study results and limitations: As a later analysis showed, a missense DCLRE1C variant was linked to trimming of TCR beta V- and J-genes. Earlier results showed most TCR beta V segments being productive about 87% or about 30% of the time.

There are 14 residues in the CDR3. The germline V gene encodes CDR1 SGHTS and CDR2 YDEGEE. The V gene lost 10 bases and the J gene lost 2 bases, with 19 bases spanning the gap. Sequenced: PBMCs. The genes are TRBV5-8 and TRBJ2-7; D possibly corresponds to TRBD1 (6 bases). This TCR came from a young man in good health and CMV-seronegative. The CDR3 loop is CAATDRKDPYEQYF. CDR3 sequence (DNA): TGTGCCGCGACCGACAGGAAGGACCCCTACGAGCAGTACTTC.